This T cell receptor beta chain is drawn from a study of cytomegalovirus exposure and HLA in healthy donors. The CDR3 is 15 residues long. The germline CDR1 and CDR2 sequences are SEHNR and FQNEAQ (reference sequence). V shed 1 base and J shed 4 bases, with 13 bases lying between them. Study-level results: Relative to equally common others, HLA-associated TCR beta chains showed greater clonal expansion in a later analysis. Reportedly, HLA-A and HLA-B alleles of most subjects were accurately predicted from TCR beta.

Both 60 Vbeta primers and 13 Jbeta primers went into the PCR. Profiling relied on immunoSEQ multiplex PCR, and the TCRdb table lists in-frame clones only, not all of them. The table has about 130,000 clones, roughly 80% seen once. A word on this clone: Its antigen remains unidentified.

This clonotype was sampled from a man younger than 35 in good health and CMV-seropositive. The genes are TRBV7-9 and TRBJ2-5; possible D gene TRBD1, 5 bases. Sequenced: PBMCs. The CDR3 is CASSLVQGSRETQYF. For the CDR3, the DNA is TGTGCCAGCAGCTTAGTTCAGGGTAGCAGAGAGACCCAGTACTTC.